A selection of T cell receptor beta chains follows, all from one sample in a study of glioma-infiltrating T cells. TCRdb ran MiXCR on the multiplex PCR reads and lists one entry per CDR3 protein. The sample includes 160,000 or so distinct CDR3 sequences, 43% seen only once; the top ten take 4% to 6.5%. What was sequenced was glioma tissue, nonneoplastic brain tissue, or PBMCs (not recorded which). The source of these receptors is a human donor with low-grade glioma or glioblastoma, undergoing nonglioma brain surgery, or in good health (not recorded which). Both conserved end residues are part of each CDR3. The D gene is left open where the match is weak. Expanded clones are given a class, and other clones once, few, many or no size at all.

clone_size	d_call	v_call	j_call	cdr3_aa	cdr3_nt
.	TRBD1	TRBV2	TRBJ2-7	CASRFPGQTYEQYF	TGTGCCAGCAGATTTCCGGGACAGACCTACGAGCAGTACTTC
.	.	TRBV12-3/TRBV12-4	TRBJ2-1	CASREGGYNEQFF	TGTGCCAGCAGAGAGGGGGGTTACAATGAGCAGTTCTTC
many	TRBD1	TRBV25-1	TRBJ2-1	CASSEDRGVAKQFF	TGTGCCAGCAGTGAAGACAGGGGGGTAGCGAAGCAGTTCTTC
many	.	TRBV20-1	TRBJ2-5	CSARKETQYF	TGCAGTGCTAGAAAGGAGACCCAGTACTTC
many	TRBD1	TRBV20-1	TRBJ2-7	CSARADRGSFEQYF	TGCAGTGCTAGGGCGGACAGGGGGAGCTTCGAGCAGTACTTC
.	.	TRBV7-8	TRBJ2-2	CASSLVSGDTVELFF	TGTGCCAGCAGCTTAGTCTCGGGGGACACCGTGGAGCTCTTTTTT
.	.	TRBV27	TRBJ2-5	CASSEDPGRETKYF	TGTGCCAGCAGTGAAGACCCCGGCAGGGAGACCAAGTACTTC
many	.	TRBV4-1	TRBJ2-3	CASSVSRGTDTQYF	TGCGCCAGCAGCGTGTCGCGGGGCACAGATACGCAGTATTTT
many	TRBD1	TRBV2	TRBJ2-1	CASSDDRGQQFF	TGTGCCAGCAGTGACGACAGGGGGCAACAGTTCTTC
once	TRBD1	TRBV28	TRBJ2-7	CASSSRDRGRSSPYEKYF	TGTGCCAGCAGTAGCCGGGACAGGGGGCGGTCTTCCCCTTACGAGAAGTACTTC
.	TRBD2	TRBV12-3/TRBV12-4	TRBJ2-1	CASSQGLAGGSYNEQFF	TGTGCCAGCAGTCAGGGACTAGCGGGGGGATCCTACAATGAGCAGTTCTTC
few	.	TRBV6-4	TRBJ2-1	CASSTEVGGEQFF	TGTGCCAGCAGTACAGAGGTCGGGGGTGAGCAGTTCTTC
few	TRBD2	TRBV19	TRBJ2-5	CASSISSGRVTQYF	TGTGCCAGTAGTATTTCTAGCGGAAGGGTGACCCAGTACTTC
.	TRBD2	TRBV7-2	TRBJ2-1	CASSPVAGPNEQFF	TGTGCCAGCAGCCCTGTAGCGGGACCGAATGAGCAGTTCTTC
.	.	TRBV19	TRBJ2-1	CASSMSTGEQFF	TGTGCCAGTAGTATGAGTACTGGTGAGCAGTTCTTC
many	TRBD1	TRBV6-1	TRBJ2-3	CASIRTGTGSDTQYF	TGTGCCAGCATCCGAACCGGGACAGGGTCCGATACGCAGTATTTT
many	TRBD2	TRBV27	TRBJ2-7	CASSTPGGWSYEQYF	TGTGCCAGCAGTACTCCGGGGGGTTGGTCCTACGAGCAGTACTTC
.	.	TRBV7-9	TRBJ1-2	CSSSPGAYGYTF	TGTTCCAGCAGCCCCGGGGCCTATGGCTACACCTTC
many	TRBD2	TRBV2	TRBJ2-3	CASSEPGLAPDTQYF	TGTGCCAGCAGTGAACCGGGACTAGCCCCAGATACGCAGTATTTT
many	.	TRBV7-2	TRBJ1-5	CASSLVRQPQHF	TGTGCCAGCAGCTTAGTACGTCAGCCCCAGCATTTT
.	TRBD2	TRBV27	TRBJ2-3	CASSTSGIEDTQYF	TGTGCCAGTTCGACTAGCGGGATAGAAGATACGCAGTATTTT
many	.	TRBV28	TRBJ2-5	CASERAQETQYF	TGTGCCAGCGAGCGTGCCCAAGAGACCCAGTACTTC
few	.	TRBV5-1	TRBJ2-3	CASSFQTLLGTDTQYF	TGCGCCAGCAGCTTTCAGACGCTCTTGGGCACAGATACGCAGTATTTT
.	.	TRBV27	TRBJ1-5	CASSLVVGQPQHF	TGTGCCAGCAGCTTGGTGGTAGGGCAGCCCCAGCATTTT
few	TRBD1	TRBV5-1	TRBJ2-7	CASSEAGTGVNEQYF	TGCGCCAGCAGCGAAGCCGGGACAGGGGTGAACGAGCAGTACTTC
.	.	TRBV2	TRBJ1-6	CASGPLADSPLHF	TGTGCCAGCGGTCCTTTAGCGGATTCACCCCTCCACTTT
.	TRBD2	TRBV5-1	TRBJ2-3	CASGSLGTSGRNTDTQYF	TGCGCCAGCGGCTCATTGGGGACTAGCGGGAGGAACACAGATACGCAGTATTTT
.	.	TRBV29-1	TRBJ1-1	CSVVKDWNTEGLF	TGCAGCGTTGTAAAGGACTGGAACACTGAAGGTTTATTT
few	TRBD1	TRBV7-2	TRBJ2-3	CASSSRQGAGTQYF	TGTGCCAGCAGCTCCCGCCAGGGGGCTGGTACGCAGTATTTT
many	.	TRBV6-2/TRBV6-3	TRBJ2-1	CASSYTPWSQTVANEQFF	TGTGCCAGCAGTTATACTCCCTGGTCCCAAACTGTCGCCAATGAGCAGTTCTTC
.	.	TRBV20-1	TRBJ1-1	CSASFADNMRTEAFF	TGCAGTGCTAGTTTCGCAGACAATATGAGGACTGAAGCTTTCTTT
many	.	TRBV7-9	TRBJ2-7	CASSLSVVGEQYF	TGTGCCAGCAGCTTAAGTGTTGTGGGCGAGCAGTACTTC
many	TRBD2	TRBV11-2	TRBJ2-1	CASSSGLYNEQFF	TGTGCCAGCAGCTCGGGACTATACAATGAGCAGTTCTTC
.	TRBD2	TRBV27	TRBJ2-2	CASSLVGVSGELFF	TGTGCCAGCAGTTTAGTTGGAGTCAGCGGGGAGCTGTTCTTT
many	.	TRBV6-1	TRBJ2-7	CASSTTKGDLANYEQYF	TGTGCCAGCAGTACGACAAAAGGGGACTTAGCGAACTACGAGCAGTACTTC
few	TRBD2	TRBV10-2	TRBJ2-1	CASYSSGRSNYNEQFF	TGCGCCAGCTATAGTAGCGGGAGGTCAAATTACAATGAGCAGTTCTTC
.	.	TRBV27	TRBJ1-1	CASSPECGTESFF	TGTGCCAGCAGTCCGGAATGTGGGACTGAATCTTTCTTT
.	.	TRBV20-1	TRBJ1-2	CSASGGATNYVYTF	TGCAGTGCTAGTGGGGGGGCAACTAATTATGTCTACACCTTC
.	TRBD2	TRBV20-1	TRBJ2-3	CSARTSGRTTDTQYF	TGCAGTGCTAGGACTAGCGGGAGAACTACAGATACGCAGTATTTT
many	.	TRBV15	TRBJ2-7	CATSRDLLSYEQYF	TGTGCCACCAGCAGAGATCTCCTCTCCTACGAGCAGTACTTC
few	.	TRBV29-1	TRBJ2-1	CSVVGGYNEQFF	TGCAGCGTGGTGGGGGGCTACAATGAGCAGTTCTTC
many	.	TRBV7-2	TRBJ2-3	CASSLRQISTDTQYF	TGTGCCAGCAGTTTGAGACAGATTAGCACAGATACGCAGTATTTT